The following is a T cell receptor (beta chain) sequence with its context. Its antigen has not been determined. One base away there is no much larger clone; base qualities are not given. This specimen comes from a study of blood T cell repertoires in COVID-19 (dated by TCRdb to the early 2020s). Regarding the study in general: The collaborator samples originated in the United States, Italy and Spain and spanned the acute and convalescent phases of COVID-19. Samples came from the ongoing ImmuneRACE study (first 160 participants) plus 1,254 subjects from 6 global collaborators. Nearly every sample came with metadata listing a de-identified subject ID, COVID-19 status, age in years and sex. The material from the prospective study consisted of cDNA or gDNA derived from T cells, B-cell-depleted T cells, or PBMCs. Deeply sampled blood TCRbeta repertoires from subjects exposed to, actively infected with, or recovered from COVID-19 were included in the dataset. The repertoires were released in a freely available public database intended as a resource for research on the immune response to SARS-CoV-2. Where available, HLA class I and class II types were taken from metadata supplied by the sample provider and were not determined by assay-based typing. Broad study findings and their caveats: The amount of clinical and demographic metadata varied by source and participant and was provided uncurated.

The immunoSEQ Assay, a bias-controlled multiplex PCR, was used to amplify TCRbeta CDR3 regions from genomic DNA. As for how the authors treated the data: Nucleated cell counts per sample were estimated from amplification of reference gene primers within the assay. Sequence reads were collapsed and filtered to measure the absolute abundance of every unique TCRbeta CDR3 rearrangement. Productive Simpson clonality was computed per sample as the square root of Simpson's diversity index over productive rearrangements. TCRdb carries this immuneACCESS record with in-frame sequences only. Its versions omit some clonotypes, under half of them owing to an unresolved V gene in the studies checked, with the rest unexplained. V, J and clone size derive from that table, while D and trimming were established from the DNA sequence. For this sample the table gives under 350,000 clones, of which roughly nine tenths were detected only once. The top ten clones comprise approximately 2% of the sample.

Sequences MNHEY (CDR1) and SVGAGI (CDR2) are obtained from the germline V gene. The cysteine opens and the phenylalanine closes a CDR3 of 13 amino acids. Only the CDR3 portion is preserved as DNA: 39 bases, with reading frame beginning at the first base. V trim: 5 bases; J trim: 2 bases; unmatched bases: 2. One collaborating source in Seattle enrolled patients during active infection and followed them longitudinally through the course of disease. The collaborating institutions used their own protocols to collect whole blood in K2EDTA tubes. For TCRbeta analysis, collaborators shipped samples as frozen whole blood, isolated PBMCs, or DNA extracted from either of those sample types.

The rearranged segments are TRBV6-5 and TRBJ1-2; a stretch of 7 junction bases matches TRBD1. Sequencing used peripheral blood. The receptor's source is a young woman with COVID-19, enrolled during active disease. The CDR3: CASSMGQNYGYTF. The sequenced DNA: TGTGCCAGCAGTATGGGACAGAACTATGGCTACACCTTC.